Following are 29 T cell receptor beta chains from one sample sequenced in a study of shared clonotypes between healthy human individuals. Clones were sequenced by immunoSEQ multiplex PCR, and TCRdb holds only the in-frame ones, with some missing. The sample yields 2 million to 2.5 million clones, 85% to 95% seen once. Sequencing used naive CD4+ T cells from PBMCs. Noted subset: CD45RA+ positively selected. The receptors stem from a man between 18 and 29 years old in good health. Some clones in this sample may be carry-over from other donors' samples.

This chain joins TRBV28 and TRBJ2-7; TRBD2 aligns across 8 bases. This CDR3 region has 15 residues. Trimming removed 5 bases from V and 2 bases from J; junction bases left unmatched: 8. Germline CDR1 and CDR2: MDHEN and SYDVKM. As DNA, the CDR3 is TGTGCCAGCAGTATTCTAGCGGGTGGGACCTACGAGCAGTACTTC. Encoded protein: CASSILAGGTYEQYF.

This chain links TRBV2 with TRBJ1-5; unclear D gene. The V end lost 4 bases, the J end lost 0 bases, and 10 bases lay between the germline ends. Germline V gene lookup returns CDR1 SNHLY and CDR2 FYNNEI. The CDR3 spans 15 residues. The CDR3 nucleotides are TGTGCCAGCAGTGCGGTACAGTTTAGCAATCAGCCCCAGCATTTT. Its protein product is CASSAVQFSNQPQHF.

V is TRBV11-2 and J is TRBJ1-4; D call uncertain. Trimming shortened V by 6 bases and J by 5 bases, and 10 bases separated the two germline ends. The CDR3 covers 13 residues. Per germline, CDR1 SGHAT and CDR2 FQNNGV. In DNA form, the CDR3 reads TGTGCCAGCAGTTACCAACGGAATGAAAAACTGTTTTTT. This translates into CASSYQRNEKLFF.

This chain joins TRBV7-9 and TRBJ2-2; TRBD2 matches at 11 bases. CDR3 length: 17 residues. The germline V gene has CDR1 SEHNR and CDR2 FQNEAQ (reference sequence). Unmatched junction bases numbered 13, after V lost 8 bases and J lost 5 bases. The CDR3 spells CASVKPLGTSGTGELFF. The CDR3 region has the DNA TGTGCCAGCGTGAAACCGCTGGGGACTAGCGGTACCGGGGAGCTGTTTTTT. Supplemented by reference TRBV7-9 and TRBJ2-2, the full variable domain reads DTGVSQNPRHKITKRGQNVTFRCDPISEHNRLYWYRQTLGQGPEFLTYFQNEAQLEKSRLLSDRFSAERPKGSFSTLEIQRTEQGDSAMYLCASVKPLGTSGTGELFFGEGSRLTVL.

This rearrangement joins TRBV7-3 to TRBJ2-5; possibly TRBD1 for D (5 bases). V gave up 5 bases and J gave up 2 bases, with 9 bases separating them. This CDR3 comprises 13 residues. Germline V gene sequence: CDR1 SGHTA, CDR2 FQGTGA. This CDR3 reads CASSTRQQETQYF. CDR3 sequence (DNA): TGTGCCAGCAGCACCCGACAGCAAGAGACCCAGTACTTC.

A remark on this clone: The same CDR3 is also encoded by other DNA sequences in this sample. The rearrangement links TRBV5-4 to TRBJ1-3; the D is unclear. V lost 0 bases and J 1 base, leaving 5 bases between the germline ends. The CDR3 is 14 residues long. Germline-derived CDR1 and CDR2 are SGHNT and YYREEE (reference sequence). CDR3 sequence reads: CASSLVGSGNTIYF. CDR3 nucleotide sequence: TGTGCCAGCAGCTTGGTGGGGTCTGGAAACACCATATATTTT.

V is TRBV6-6 and J is TRBJ2-7; 10 bases are shared with TRBD2. The length of the CDR3 is 15 residues. V was clipped by 8 bases and J by 6 bases; unmatched bases: 13. Germline values: CDR1 MNHNY, CDR2 SVGAGI (reference sequence). CDR3 nucleotide sequence: TGTGCCAGCGGGCTAGCGGGAGCAGAGTTGAGCGAGCAGTACTTC. It codes for CASGLAGAELSEQYF.

CDR3 protein: CASSQSYFYGYTF. The CDR3 coding sequence is TGTGCCAGCAGCCAATCCTATTTTTATGGCTACACCTTC. The rearrangement joins TRBV14 to TRBJ1-2, with D unclear. The V and J ends lost 2 bases and 5 bases respectively, with 9 bases between them. CDR3 length equals 13 residues. Germline V lookup: CDR1 SGHDN, CDR2 FVKESK.

This sequence joins TRBV7-6 and TRBJ1-4; 9 bases are a match to TRBD1. Germline lookup yields CDR1 SGHVS and CDR2 FNYEAQ. The CDR3 length is 14 residues. The ends lost 7 bases at V and 6 bases at J; junction bases unmatched: 6. CDR3 coding DNA: TGTGCCAGCAAGAGGACAGGGGCCGATGAAAAACTGTTTTTT. Translated: CASKRTGADEKLFF.

The gene calls are TRBV18 and TRBJ2-7; tentative D call: TRBD1 (5 bases). CDR1 and CDR2 from the germline V gene are KGHSH and LQKENI. This CDR3 has 15 amino acids. Trimming cost V 0 bases and J 4 bases, with 13 bases left between them. The CDR3 reads CASSPPIGDRYEQYF. CDR3 DNA sequence: TGTGCCAGCTCACCACCGATAGGGGATCGGTACGAGCAGTACTTC.

V usage is TRBV5-1 and J usage is TRBJ2-7; D may be TRBD1 (6 bases). V shed 3 bases and J shed 5 bases, with 21 bases lying between them. This CDR3 is 16 amino acids long. Germline V gene sequence: CDR1 SGHRS, CDR2 YFSETQ. The CDR3 DNA follows: TGCGCCAGCAGCTCCCAAGCGACAGGAACAGGCAACGAGCAGTACTTC. This codes for CASSSQATGTGNEQYF.

The chain is built from TRBV18 and TRBJ2-7; TRBD2 agrees at 11 bases. The CDR3 runs 15 residues. Per the germline V gene, CDR1 is KGHSH and CDR2 is LQKENI. J lost 2 bases, V lost 5 bases, and 5 bases had no gene match. CDR3 coding DNA: TGTGCCAGCTCAAGTAGCGGGAGGGGGGCCTACGAGCAGTACTTC. Its translation: CASSSSGRGAYEQYF.

The chain uses TRBV7-3 and TRBJ2-3; D not certain. Germline V gene lookup returns CDR1 SGHTA and CDR2 FQGTGA. V was pared by 5 bases and J by 2 bases, with 11 bases between. This CDR3 has 14 amino acids. CDR3 residues: CASSPFVTTDTQYF. CDR3 nucleotide sequence: TGTGCCAGCAGCCCATTCGTCACCACAGATACGCAGTATTTT.

In the case of this clone: This sample includes further DNA sequences coding for the same CDR3. The rearrangement uses TRBV6-5 and TRBJ2-7; no reliable D call. This CDR3 spans 13 amino acids. CDR1 and CDR2 (germline): MNHEY, SVGAGI. V dropped 2 bases and J dropped 0 bases, with 5 bases sitting between them. Written as DNA, the CDR3 is TGTGCCAGCAGTTACGACCGCTCCTACGAGCAGTACTTC. Protein: CASSYDRSYEQYF.

The rearrangement links TRBV9 to TRBJ2-2, with TRBD1 matching 11 bases. There are 17 residues in the CDR3. The germline CDR1 and CDR2 sequences are SGDLS and YYNGEE. V lost 3 bases and J lost 3; bases outside the gene matches: 7. CDR3 nucleotide sequence: TGTGCCAGCAGCGCCTCGGACAGGGGGCAATACACCGGGGAGCTGTTTTTT. Its translation: CASSASDRGQYTGELFF.

The chain has TRBV6-1 and TRBJ2-7; D remains ambiguous. The CDR3 is 14 residues long. The V gene lost 5 bases and the J gene lost 0 bases, with 11 bases spanning the gap. Per the germline V gene, CDR1 is MNHNS and CDR2 is SASEGT. In DNA, the CDR3 is TGTGCCAGCAGTCGGCAGCTCGCCTCCTACGAGCAGTACTTC. The encoded protein is CASSRQLASYEQYF.

The V gene is TRBV14, the J gene TRBJ2-2, with a tentative D call TRBD2 (7 bases). This CDR3 contains 15 residues. V was shortened by 1 base and J by 9 bases, with 15 bases between the two germline ends. Germline CDR1 is SGHDN and CDR2 is FVKESK. The CDR3 sequence: CASSQVRGPHRELFF. In DNA form, the CDR3 reads TGTGCCAGCAGCCAAGTGCGGGGGCCACACCGGGAGCTGTTTTTT.

The chain recombines TRBV28 with TRBJ2-4, with D perhaps matching TRBD2 (5 bases). Germline V gives CDR1 MDHEN, CDR2 SYDVKM. Deletions cut 4 bases from V and 0 bases from J, with 10 bases between. The CDR3 length is 15 residues. The CDR3 DNA sequence: TGTGCCAGCAGTTCTGGACTTTTAGCCAAAAACATTCAGTACTTC. Its protein is CASSSGLLAKNIQYF.

This rearrangement joins TRBV4-2 to TRBJ2-6; weak D call: TRBD2 (6 bases). The CDR3 spans 17 residues. CDR1 LGHNA and CDR2 YNFKEQ come from the germline V gene. The ends were cut back, 0 bases at V and 0 bases at J, with 9 bases in the middle. The CDR3 coding sequence is TGTGCCAGCAGCCAAGAGGCGGGGCCCTCTGGGGCCAACGTCCTGACTTTC. Translating gives CASSQEAGPSGANVLTF.

Concerning this clone: Other DNA sequences in the sample encode the same CDR3. This chain connects TRBV7-9 to TRBJ1-1; D remains ambiguous. Trimming took 5 bases from V and 1 from J, leaving 8 bases between them. The germline gives CDR1 SEHNR, CDR2 FQNEAQ (reference sequence). The CDR3 totals 13 residues. CDR3 in amino acids: CASSRTANTEAFF. CDR3 in DNA: TGTGCCAGCAGCCGAACAGCGAACACTGAAGCTTTCTTT.

V is TRBV4-1 and J is TRBJ2-7, with D perhaps matching TRBD2 (5 bases). This CDR3 is built from 14 residues. Trimming took 4 bases from V and 2 from J, leaving 12 bases between them. Germline lookup yields CDR1 MGHRA and CDR2 YSYEKL. The CDR3 sequence is CASSPSDGTYEQYF. DNA for the CDR3: TGCGCCAGCAGCCCCAGTGACGGGACCTACGAGCAGTACTTC.

The chain employs TRBV4-2 and TRBJ1-2; maybe TRBD1 (5 bases). Trimming took 2 bases from V and 2 from J, leaving 12 bases between them. The CDR3 has 15 residues. Looked up from germline, CDR1 is LGHNA and CDR2 is YNFKEQ. The CDR3 DNA is TGTGCCAGCAGCCAACCGGGACCCGCCAACTATGGCTACACCTTC. Its protein product is CASSQPGPANYGYTF.

This rearrangement joins TRBV11-3 to TRBJ2-2; possibly TRBD1 or TRBD2 for D (5 bases each). The CDR3 length is 16 residues. Germline lookup yields CDR1 SGHNT and CDR2 YENEEA. V was trimmed by 3 bases and J by 7 bases, leaving 18 bases between them. CDR3 DNA: TGTGCCAGCAGCTTGTCCGCACCCGGGGCCGGCGGGGAGCTGTTTTTT. Its protein product is CASSLSAPGAGGELFF. The entire variable domain, with the rest obtained from reference TRBV11-3 and TRBJ2-2, is as follows: EAGVVQSPRYKIIEKKQPVAFWCNPISGHNTLYWYLQNLGQGPELLIRYENEEAVDDSQLPKDRFSAERLKGVDSTLKIQPAELGDSAVYLCASSLSAPGAGGELFFGEGSRLTVL.

On this clone itself: A much larger clone is a single base away; this may be a read error. The chain couples TRBV5-8 to TRBJ1-5; possibly TRBD1 for D (5 bases). Germline V gene data show CDR1 as SGHTS and CDR2 as YDEGEE. The germline V and J ends were trimmed by 3 bases and 5 bases, with 6 bases remaining between them. CDR3 length: 12 amino acids. The CDR3 DNA follows: TGTGCCAGCAGCTGGGGGGATCAGCCCCAGCATTTT. Translated: CASSWGDQPQHF.

The chain combines TRBV5-8 with TRBJ2-3; the match to TRBD2 covers 12 bases. Germline CDR1 and CDR2: SGHTS and YDEGEE. After removal of 4 bases from V and 0 bases from J, the junction contained 3 bases not matched to a gene. The CDR3 consists of 16 residues. CDR3 coding DNA: TGTGCCAGCAGCCCGGGGACTAGCGGGAGCACAGATACGCAGTATTTT. It codes for CASSPGTSGSTDTQYF. Full variable domain (remainder filled in from reference TRBV5-8 and TRBJ2-3): EAGVTQSPTHLIKTRGQQATLRCSPISGHTSVYWYQQALGLGLQFLLWYDEGEERNRGNFPPRFSGRQFPNYSSELNVNALELEDSALYLCASSPGTSGSTDTQYFGPGTRLTVL.

V gene TRBV7-8 combines with J gene TRBJ2-7; 9 bases match TRBD1. From germline, CDR1 is SGHVS and CDR2 FQNEAQ. V shed 4 bases and J 12 bases; nucleotides not matched to a gene: 13. There are 14 residues in the CDR3. The CDR3 protein is CASSYDRGYSAGYF. The CDR3 DNA reads as TGTGCCAGCAGCTACGACAGGGGGTACTCCGCCGGGTACTTC.

This clone was seen only once. V usage is TRBV29-1 and J usage is TRBJ2-3; 13 nucleotides align to TRBD2. The CDR3 spans 15 residues. Germline lookup yields CDR1 SQVTM and CDR2 ANQGSEA. The V and J ends lost 4 bases and 4 bases, in that order; junction bases with no gene match: 5. CDR3 sequence (DNA): TGCAGCGTTGCTTGGACTAGCGGGAGTTCAGATACGCAGTATTTT. Residues: CSVAWTSGSSDTQYF.

The rearrangement joins TRBV7-2 to TRBJ2-7, with 7 bases that match TRBD1. The CDR3 runs to 15 residues. Germline values: CDR1 SGHTA, CDR2 FQGNSA. With V trimmed by 5 bases and J by 2 bases, 9 bases remained unmatched. CDR3 in DNA: TGTGCCAGCAGCCCTGTCCCGGGACAGACCTACGAGCAGTACTTC. Its protein product is CASSPVPGQTYEQYF.

The genes are TRBV5-1 and TRBJ2-1; a weak D match, TRBD1 (6 bases). Looked up from germline, CDR1 is SGHRS and CDR2 is YFSETQ. The CDR3 contains 18 residues. Trimming took off 0 bases at V and 5 bases at J, with 21 bases between the two ends. CDR3 nucleotides: TGCGCCAGCAGCTTGGTAGTTGTGGGGCAGGGGTCCCACAATGAGCAGTTCTTC. Translation gives CASSLVVVGQGSHNEQFF.